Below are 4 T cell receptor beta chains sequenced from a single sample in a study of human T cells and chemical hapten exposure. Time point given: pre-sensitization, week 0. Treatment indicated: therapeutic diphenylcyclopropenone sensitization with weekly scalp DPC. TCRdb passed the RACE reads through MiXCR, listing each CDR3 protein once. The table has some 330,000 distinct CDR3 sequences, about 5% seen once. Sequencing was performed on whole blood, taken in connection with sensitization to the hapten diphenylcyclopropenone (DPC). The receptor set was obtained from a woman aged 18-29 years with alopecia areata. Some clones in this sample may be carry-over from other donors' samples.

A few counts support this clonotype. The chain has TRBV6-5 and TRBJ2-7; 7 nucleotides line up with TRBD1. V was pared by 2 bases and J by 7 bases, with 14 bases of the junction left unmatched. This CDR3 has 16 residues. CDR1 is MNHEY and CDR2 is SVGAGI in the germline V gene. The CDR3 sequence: CASSYDAGGTLGEQYF. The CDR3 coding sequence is TGTGCCAGCAGTTACGATGCAGGGGGAACCTTGGGGGAGCAGTACTTC.

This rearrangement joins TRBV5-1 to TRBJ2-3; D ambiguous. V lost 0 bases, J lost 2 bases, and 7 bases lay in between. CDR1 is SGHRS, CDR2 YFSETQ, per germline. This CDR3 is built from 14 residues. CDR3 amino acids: CASSLGVDTDTQYF. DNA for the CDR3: TGCGCCAGCAGCTTGGGGGTAGACACAGATACGCAGTATTTT.

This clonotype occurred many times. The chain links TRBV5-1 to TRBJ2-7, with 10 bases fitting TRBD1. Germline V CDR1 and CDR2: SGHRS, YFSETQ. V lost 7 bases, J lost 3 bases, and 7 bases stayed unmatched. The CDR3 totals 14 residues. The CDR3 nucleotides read TGCGCCAGCGGGAAGGGACAGGGGTTCTACGAGCAGTACTTC. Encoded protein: CASGKGQGFYEQYF.

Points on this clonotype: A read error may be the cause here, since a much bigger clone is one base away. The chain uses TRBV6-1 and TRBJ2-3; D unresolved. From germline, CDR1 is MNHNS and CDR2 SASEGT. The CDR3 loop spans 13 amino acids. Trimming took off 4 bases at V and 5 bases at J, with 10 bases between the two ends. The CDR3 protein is CASSVRRIDTQYF. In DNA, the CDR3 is TGTGCCAGCAGTGTTCGTCGCATAGATACGCAGTATTTT.